Below, 7 T cell receptor beta chains from the same sample are listed, as sequenced in a study of cytomegalovirus exposure and HLA in healthy donors. Both 60 Vbeta primers and 13 Jbeta primers went into the PCR. TCRdb's copy holds only in-frame clones and misses some; the assay was immunoSEQ multiplex PCR. The data contain about 200,000 clones, around 81% of them seen just once; the ten biggest clones take up under 2%. The sample comprised PBMCs. These receptors were taken from a man in his thirties or forties in good health and CMV-seronegative.

This clone was recorded once. V and J are TRBV10-3 and TRBJ2-3; tentatively, D is TRBD2 (6 bases). There are 17 residues in the CDR3. Looked up from germline, CDR1 is ENHRY and CDR2 is SYGVKD. V was clipped by 2 bases and J by 0 bases, with 15 bases between them. The CDR3 DNA reads TGTGCCATCAGTGAGGCCGGGGCGGGAAAAAGCACAGATACGCAGTATTTT. Amino acids: CAISEAGAGKSTDTQYF.

The gene calls are TRBV5-4 and TRBJ2-4, with D possibly TRBD2 on 7 matching bases. Germline CDR1 and CDR2: SGHNT and YYREEE (reference sequence). The V gene lost 4 bases and the J gene lost 8 bases, with 19 bases spanning the gap. The CDR3 is made up of 15 amino acids. The CDR3 bases are TGTGCCAGCAGCCCAGGACCCGCGGGGGCCGACATTCAGTACTTC. Translating gives CASSPGPAGADIQYF.

The chain employs TRBV15 and TRBJ2-2, with 8 bases lining up with TRBD2. CDR1 is LNHNV and CDR2 is YYDKDF in the germline V gene (reference sequence). This CDR3 is 15 amino acids long. The junction had 6 bases not matched to a gene; V was cut back by 3 bases and J by 6 bases. The chain's CDR3 is CATSSPGGSAGELFF. The DNA for the CDR3 is TGTGCCACCAGCAGCCCGGGGGGGTCCGCCGGGGAGCTGTTTTTT.

The rearrangement links TRBV5-1 to TRBJ2-1, with a possible D match to TRBD2 (6 bases). The CDR3 loop spans 14 amino acids. Germline CDR1 reads SGHRS; CDR2 reads YFSETQ. V was trimmed by 4 bases and J by 4 bases, leaving 12 bases between them. CDR3: CASSPNGRYNEQFF. The CDR3 DNA reads TGCGCCAGCAGCCCCAACGGGAGATACAATGAGCAGTTCTTC.

This chain connects TRBV6-5 to TRBJ2-2; TRBD2 is a possible D gene (6 bases). The CDR3 is 14 amino acids. V was pared by 7 bases and J by 2 bases, with 11 bases between. Looked up from germline, CDR1 is MNHEY and CDR2 is SVGAGI. The CDR3 sequence: CASKRAANTGELFF. The CDR3 region has the DNA TGTGCCAGCAAGCGGGCAGCAAACACCGGGGAGCTGTTTTTT.

Comments on this clone: At one of its ends the junction is not consistent with the germline gene, which may arise from a read error. J is TRBJ2-2 and V is TRBV5-1, with D tentatively TRBD1 (5 bases). This CDR3 contains 15 residues. Germline lookup yields CDR1 SGHRS and CDR2 YFSETQ. The chain's CDR3 is CASSVQVSNTRELFF. CDR3 sequence (DNA): TGCGCCAGCAGCGTACAGGTCTCGAACACCAGGGAGCTGTTTTTT.

The CDR3 here is CASSRQGGSYEQYF. CDR3 sequence (DNA): TGTGCCAGCAGCAGACAGGGGGGATCCTACGAGCAGTACTTC. The chain carries TRBV6-5 and TRBJ2-7, with 9 bases matching TRBD1. Per germline, CDR1 MNHEY and CDR2 SVGAGI. With 6 bases clipped from V and 1 base from J, the junction kept 4 bases outside the gene matches. CDR3 size: 14 residues.